This T cell receptor (beta chain) was found in a study of blood T cell repertoires in COVID-19. TCRdb keeps only in-frame clones here, not all; method: immunoSEQ multiplex PCR. The sample lists 140,000 to 150,000 clones; 85% were seen once. Per germline, CDR1 MDHEN and CDR2 SYDVKM. The V end was cut by 7 bases, the J end by 4 bases, with 7 bases between. The CDR3 consists of 11 residues. This chain connects TRBV28 to TRBJ1-1, with D uncertain. Sequenced input: peripheral blood. This sequence was found in a woman in her thirties or forties with active or convalescent COVID-19. The CDR3 sequence: CASTGGTEAFF. CDR3 coding DNA: TGTGCCAGCACTGGCGGCACTGAAGCTTTCTTT. The variable domain in full, with the rest retrieved from reference TRBV28 and TRBJ1-1, is DVKVTQSSRYLVKRTGEKVFLECVQDMDHENMFWYRQDPGLGLRLIYFSYDVKMKEKGDIPEGYSVSREKKERFSLILESASTNQTSMYLCASTGGTEAFFGQGTRLTVV.